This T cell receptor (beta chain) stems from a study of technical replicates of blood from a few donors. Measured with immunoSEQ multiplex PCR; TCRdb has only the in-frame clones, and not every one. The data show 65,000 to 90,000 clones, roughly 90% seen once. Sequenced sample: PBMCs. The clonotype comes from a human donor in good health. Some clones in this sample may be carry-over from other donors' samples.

CDR3 protein: CASSLGLSDGYTF. Here the CDR3 DNA reads TGTGCCAGCAGCTTAGGACTGTCAGATGGCTACACCTTC. This rearrangement joins TRBV7-9 to TRBJ1-2; D not resolved. CDR1 is SEHNR and CDR2 is FQNEAQ in the germline V gene (reference sequence). V was clipped by 1 base and J by 6 bases, with 9 bases between them. This CDR3 is 13 amino acids long.